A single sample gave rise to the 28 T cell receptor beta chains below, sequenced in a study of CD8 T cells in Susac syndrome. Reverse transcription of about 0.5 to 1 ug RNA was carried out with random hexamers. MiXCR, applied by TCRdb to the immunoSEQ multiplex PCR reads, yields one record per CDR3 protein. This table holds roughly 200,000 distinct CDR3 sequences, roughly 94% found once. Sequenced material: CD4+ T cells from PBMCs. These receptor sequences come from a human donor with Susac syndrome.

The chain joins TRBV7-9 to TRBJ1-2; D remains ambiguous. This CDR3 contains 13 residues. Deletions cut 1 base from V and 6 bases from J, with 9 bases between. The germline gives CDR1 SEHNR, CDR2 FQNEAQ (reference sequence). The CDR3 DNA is TGTGCCAGCAGCTTAGAAGGCATCGATGGCTACACCTTC. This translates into CASSLEGIDGYTF.

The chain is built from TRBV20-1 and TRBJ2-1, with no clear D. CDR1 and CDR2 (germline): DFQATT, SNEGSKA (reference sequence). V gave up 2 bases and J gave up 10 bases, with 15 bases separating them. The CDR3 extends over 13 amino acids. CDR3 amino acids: CSARNIGRIEQFF. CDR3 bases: TGCAGTGCTAGAAATATAGGGCGGATAGAGCAGTTCTTC.

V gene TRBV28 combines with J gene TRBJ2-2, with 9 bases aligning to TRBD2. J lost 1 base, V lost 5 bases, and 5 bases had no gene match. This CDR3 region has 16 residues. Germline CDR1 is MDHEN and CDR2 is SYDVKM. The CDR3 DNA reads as TGTGCCAGCAGTGCGATTAGCGGGGGGAACACCGGGGAGCTGTTTTTT. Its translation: CASSAISGGNTGELFF.

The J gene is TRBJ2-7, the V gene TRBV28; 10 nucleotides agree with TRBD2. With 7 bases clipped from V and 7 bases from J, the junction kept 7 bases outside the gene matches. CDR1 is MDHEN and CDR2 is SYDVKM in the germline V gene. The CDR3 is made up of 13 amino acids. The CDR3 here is CASISGGPGEQYF. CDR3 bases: TGTGCCAGCATTAGCGGGGGGCCGGGAGAGCAGTACTTC.

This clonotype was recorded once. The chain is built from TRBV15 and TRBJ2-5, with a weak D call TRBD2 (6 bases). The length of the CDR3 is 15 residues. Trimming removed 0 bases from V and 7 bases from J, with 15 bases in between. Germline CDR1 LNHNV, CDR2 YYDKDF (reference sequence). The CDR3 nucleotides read TGTGCCACCAGCAGAGAGGCGACTAGGATGGGGACCCAGTACTTC. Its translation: CATSREATRMGTQYF.

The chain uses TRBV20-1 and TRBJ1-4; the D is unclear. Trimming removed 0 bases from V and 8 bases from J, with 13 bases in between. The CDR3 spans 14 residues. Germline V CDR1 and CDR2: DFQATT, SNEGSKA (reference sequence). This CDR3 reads CSARDLGSREKLFF. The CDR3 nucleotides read TGCAGTGCTAGAGATCTTGGGAGTAGGGAAAAACTGTTTTTT.

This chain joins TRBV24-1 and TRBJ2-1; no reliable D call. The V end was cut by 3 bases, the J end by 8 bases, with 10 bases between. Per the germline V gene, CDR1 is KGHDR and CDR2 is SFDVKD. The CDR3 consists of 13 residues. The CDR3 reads CATSDPGYDEQFF. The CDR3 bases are TGTGCCACCAGTGATCCGGGTTATGATGAGCAGTTCTTC.

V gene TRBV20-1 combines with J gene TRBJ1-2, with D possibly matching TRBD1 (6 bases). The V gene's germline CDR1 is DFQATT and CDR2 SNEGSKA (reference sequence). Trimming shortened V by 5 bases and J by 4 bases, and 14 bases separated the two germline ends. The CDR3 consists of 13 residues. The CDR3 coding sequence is TGCAGTGCTCAGAGGGGGGCTCTCTATGGCTACACCTTC. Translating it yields CSAQRGALYGYTF.

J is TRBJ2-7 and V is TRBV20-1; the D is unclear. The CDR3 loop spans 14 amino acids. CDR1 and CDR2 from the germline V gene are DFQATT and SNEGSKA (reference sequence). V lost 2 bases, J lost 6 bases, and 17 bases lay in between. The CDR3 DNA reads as TGCAGTGCTAGACCTCTAGGATTCACGGCCGAGCAGTACTTC. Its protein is CSARPLGFTAEQYF.

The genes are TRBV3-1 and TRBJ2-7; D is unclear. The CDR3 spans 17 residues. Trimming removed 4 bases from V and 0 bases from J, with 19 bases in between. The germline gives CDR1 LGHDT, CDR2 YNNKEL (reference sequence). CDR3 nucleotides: TGTGCCAGCAGCCGAGGAATCCGACGGCTGAGCTCCTACGAGCAGTACTTC. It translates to CASSRGIRRLSSYEQYF.

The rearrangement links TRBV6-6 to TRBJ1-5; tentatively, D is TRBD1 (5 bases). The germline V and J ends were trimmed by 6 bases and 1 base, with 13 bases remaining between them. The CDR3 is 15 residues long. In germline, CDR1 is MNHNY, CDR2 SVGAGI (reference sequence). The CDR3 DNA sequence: TGTGCCAGCAGACCCGGGACGACGAGCAATCAGCCCCAGCATTTT. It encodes CASRPGTTSNQPQHF.

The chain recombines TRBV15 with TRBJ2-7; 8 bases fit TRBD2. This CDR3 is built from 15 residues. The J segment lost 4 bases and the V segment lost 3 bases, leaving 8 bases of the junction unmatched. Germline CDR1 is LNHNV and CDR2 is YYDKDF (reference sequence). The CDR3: CATSRDSGTLYEQYF. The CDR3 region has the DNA TGTGCCACCAGCAGGGATAGCGGGACTTTATACGAGCAGTACTTC.

For the CDR3, the DNA is TGTGCCAGCAGTCTGACTAGAAAGGAGACCCAGTACTTC. This sequence encodes CASSLTRKETQYF. The chain carries TRBV13 and TRBJ2-5; D may be TRBD2 (6 bases). Germline loops: CDR1 PRHDT, CDR2 FYEKMQ (reference sequence). This CDR3 has 13 residues. V shed 6 bases and J shed 5 bases, with 13 bases lying between them.

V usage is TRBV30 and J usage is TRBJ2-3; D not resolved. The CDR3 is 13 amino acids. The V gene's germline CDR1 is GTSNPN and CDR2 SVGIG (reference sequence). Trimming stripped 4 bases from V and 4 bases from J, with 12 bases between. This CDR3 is CAWNVATSDTQYF. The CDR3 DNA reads TGTGCCTGGAACGTCGCCACGTCAGATACGCAGTATTTT.

CDR3 protein: CSVSPLRDSTEAFF. The CDR3 bases are TGCAGCGTTTCCCCACTGAGGGACAGCACTGAAGCTTTCTTT. The rearrangement uses TRBV29-1 and TRBJ1-1; 7 bases are shared with TRBD1. The length of the CDR3 is 14 residues. V gave up 5 bases and J gave up 4 bases; unmatched junction bases: 10. CDR1 SQVTM and CDR2 ANQGSEA come from the germline V gene.

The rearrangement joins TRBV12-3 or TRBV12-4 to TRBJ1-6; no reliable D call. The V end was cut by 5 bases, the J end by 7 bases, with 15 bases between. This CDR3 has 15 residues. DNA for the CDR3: TGTGCCAGCAGTCCCAGTAGGACCGCGAATTCACCCCTCCACTTT. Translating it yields CASSPSRTANSPLHF.

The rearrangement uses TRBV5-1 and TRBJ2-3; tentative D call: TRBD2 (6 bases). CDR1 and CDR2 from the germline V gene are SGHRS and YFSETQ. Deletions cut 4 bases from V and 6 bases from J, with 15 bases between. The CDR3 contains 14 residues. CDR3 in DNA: TGCGCCAGCAGCCTTGGGCGGGATTCCGATACGCAGTATTTT. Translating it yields CASSLGRDSDTQYF.

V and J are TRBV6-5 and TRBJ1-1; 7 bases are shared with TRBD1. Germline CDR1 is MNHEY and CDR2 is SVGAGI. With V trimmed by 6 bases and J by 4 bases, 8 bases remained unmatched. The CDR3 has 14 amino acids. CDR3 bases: TGTGCCAGCAGCCGCCGACAGGGATCCACTGAAGCTTTCTTT. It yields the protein CASSRRQGSTEAFF.

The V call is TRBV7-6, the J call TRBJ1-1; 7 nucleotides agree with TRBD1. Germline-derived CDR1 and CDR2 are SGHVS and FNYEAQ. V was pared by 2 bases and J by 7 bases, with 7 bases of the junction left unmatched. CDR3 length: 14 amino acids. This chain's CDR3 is CASSLRGGIDEAFF. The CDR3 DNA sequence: TGTGCCAGCAGCTTAAGAGGGGGCATCGATGAAGCTTTCTTT.

CDR3 sequence reads: CASGSKPGQGGGYTF. CDR3 DNA: TGTGCTAGTGGTTCAAAACCGGGACAGGGTGGCGGCTACACCTTC. The chain carries TRBV12-5 and TRBJ1-2; 9 nucleotides match TRBD1. Germline CDR1 LGHNT, CDR2 FRNRAP. The J segment lost 8 bases and the V segment lost 4 bases, leaving 11 bases of the junction unmatched. CDR3 length: 15 residues.

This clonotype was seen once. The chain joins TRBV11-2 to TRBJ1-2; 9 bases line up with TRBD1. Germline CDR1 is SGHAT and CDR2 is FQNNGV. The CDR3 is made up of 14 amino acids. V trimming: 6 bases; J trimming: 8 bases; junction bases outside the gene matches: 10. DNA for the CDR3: TGTGCCAGCAGGCGCCTACAGGGGGCCGAAGGCTACACCTTC. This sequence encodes CASRRLQGAEGYTF.

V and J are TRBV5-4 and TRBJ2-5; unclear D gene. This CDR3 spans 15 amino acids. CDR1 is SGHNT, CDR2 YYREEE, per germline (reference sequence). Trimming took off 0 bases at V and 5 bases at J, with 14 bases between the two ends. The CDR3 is CASSLDGSLGETQYF. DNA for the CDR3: TGTGCCAGCAGCTTGGATGGCAGCCTGGGGGAGACCCAGTACTTC.

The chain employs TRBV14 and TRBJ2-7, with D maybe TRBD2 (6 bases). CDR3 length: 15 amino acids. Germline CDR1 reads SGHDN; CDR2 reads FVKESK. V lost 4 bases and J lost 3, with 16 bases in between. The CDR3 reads CASSPLGEAVYEQYF. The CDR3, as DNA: TGTGCCAGCAGCCCTTTGGGGGAGGCGGTCTACGAGCAGTACTTC.

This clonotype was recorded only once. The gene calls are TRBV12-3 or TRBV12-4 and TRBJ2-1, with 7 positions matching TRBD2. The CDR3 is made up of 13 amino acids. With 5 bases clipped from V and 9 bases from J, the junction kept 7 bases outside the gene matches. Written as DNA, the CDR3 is TGTGCCAGCAGTCAACTAGCGAGGGCTGAGCAGTTCTTC. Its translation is CASSQLARAEQFF.

CDR3 coding DNA: TGTGCCAGCAGTGCTGGACAAACGAACACTGAAGCTTTCTTT. It translates to CASSAGQTNTEAFF. This chain joins TRBV25-1 and TRBJ1-1; D is perhaps TRBD1 (5 bases). The germline V and J ends were trimmed by 4 bases and 1 base, with 10 bases remaining between them. Germline V gene data show CDR1 as MGHDK and CDR2 as SYGVNS. The CDR3 loop spans 14 amino acids.

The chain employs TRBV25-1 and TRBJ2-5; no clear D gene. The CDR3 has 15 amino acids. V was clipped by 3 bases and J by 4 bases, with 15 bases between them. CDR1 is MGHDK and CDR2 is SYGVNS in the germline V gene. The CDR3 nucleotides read TGTGCCAGCAGTGACCTAGACATGTACGGAGAGACCCAGTACTTC. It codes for CASSDLDMYGETQYF.

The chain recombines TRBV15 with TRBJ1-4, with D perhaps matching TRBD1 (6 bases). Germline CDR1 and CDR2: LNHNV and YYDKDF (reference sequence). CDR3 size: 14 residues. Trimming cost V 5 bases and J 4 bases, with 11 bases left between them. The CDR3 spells CATSGTGFNEKLFF. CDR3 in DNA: TGTGCCACCAGCGGAACAGGGTTTAATGAAAAACTGTTTTTT.

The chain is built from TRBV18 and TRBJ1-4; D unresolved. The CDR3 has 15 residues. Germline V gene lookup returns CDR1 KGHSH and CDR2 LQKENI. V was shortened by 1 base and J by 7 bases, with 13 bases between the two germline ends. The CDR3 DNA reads TGTGCCAGCTCACCACTCGGAGGGCCGAGTGAAAAACTGTTTTTT. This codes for CASSPLGGPSEKLFF.